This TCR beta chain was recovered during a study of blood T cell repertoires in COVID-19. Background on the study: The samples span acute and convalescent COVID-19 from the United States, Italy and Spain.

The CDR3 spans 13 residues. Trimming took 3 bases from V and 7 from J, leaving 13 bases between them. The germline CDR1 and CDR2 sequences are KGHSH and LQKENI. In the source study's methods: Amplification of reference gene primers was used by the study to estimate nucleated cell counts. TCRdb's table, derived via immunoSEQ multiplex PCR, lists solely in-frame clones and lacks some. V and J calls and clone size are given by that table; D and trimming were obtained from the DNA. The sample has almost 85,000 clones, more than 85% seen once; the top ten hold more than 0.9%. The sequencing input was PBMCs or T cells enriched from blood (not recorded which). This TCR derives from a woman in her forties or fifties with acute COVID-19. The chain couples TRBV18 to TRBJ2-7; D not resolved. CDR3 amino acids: CASSPNEDGEQYF. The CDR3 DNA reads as TGTGCCAGCTCACCGAACGAAGACGGGGAGCAGTACTTC.